This T cell receptor beta chain emerged from a study of long-term antiretroviral therapy in people with HIV. CDR3 size: 11 residues. CDR1 is MDHEN, CDR2 SYDVKM, per germline. V was clipped by 5 bases and J by 3 bases, with 5 bases between them. Worth noting for this clone: Its antigen is unidentified.

Whole-study findings and limits: ART-treated samples gained diversity yet remained below transplant donor controls. In HIV, the repertoires covered a tighter span of CDR3 lengths than in controls.

They ran version v3.0 of the immunoSEQ assay at survey level. In sequencing, about 40,000-50,000 T-cell genomes per sample were targeted. Libraries were prepared by immunoSEQ multiplex PCR; TCRdb keeps only in-frame clonotypes and omits some of them. The sample shows 20,000 to 25,000 clones, 76% of them seen only once. The gene calls are TRBV28 and TRBJ2-7; no clear D gene. The TCR originated in a woman aged 40 to 50 with HIV. The input for sequencing was unsorted PBMCs, taken 1.1 years before starting antiretroviral therapy. In DNA form, the CDR3 reads TGTGCCAGCAGTATAAGCTACGAGCAGTACTTC. It encodes CASSISYEQYF.